Below, 2 T cell receptor beta chains from the same sample are listed, as sequenced in a study of OX40 agonist ivuxolimab in advanced cancers. TCRdb's table, derived via immunoSEQ multiplex PCR, lists solely in-frame clones and lacks some. This sample has roughly 77,000 clones, with about 90% found just once. The sequenced sample was CD4+ or CD8+ T cells sorted from blood, obtained in a trial of the OX40 agonist ivuxolimab. The receptor set was obtained from an adult with an advanced solid tumor such as melanoma, head and neck, liver or kidney cancer.

J is TRBJ2-3 and V is TRBV6-5; TRBD2 might be the D (5 bases). Trimming removed 6 bases at V and 0 bases at J, with 13 bases between. Germline V gene sequence: CDR1 MNHEY, CDR2 SVGAGI. This CDR3 comprises 15 residues. The CDR3 protein is CASSPWERSTDTQYF. For the CDR3, the DNA is TGTGCCAGCAGCCCCTGGGAGCGGAGCACAGATACGCAGTATTTT.

This clone was counted a few times. The V and J genes are TRBV19 and TRBJ1-5; 7 nucleotides match TRBD1. Germline V gene data show CDR1 as LNHDA and CDR2 as SQIVND (reference sequence). J was trimmed by 5 bases and V by 5 bases; bases with no gene match: 3. CDR3 length: 13 residues. The CDR3 DNA reads TGTGCCAGTAGTTCAGGGGGAGATCAGCCCCAGCATTTT. It specifies CASSSGGDQPQHF. Based on the CDR3 plus reference TRBV19 and TRBJ1-5, the full variable domain is DGGITQSPKYLFRKEGQNVTLSCEQNLNHDAMYWYRQDPGQGLRLIYYSQIVNDFQKGDIAEGYSVSREKKESFPLTVTSAQKNPTAFYLCASSSGGDQPQHFGDGTRLSIL.